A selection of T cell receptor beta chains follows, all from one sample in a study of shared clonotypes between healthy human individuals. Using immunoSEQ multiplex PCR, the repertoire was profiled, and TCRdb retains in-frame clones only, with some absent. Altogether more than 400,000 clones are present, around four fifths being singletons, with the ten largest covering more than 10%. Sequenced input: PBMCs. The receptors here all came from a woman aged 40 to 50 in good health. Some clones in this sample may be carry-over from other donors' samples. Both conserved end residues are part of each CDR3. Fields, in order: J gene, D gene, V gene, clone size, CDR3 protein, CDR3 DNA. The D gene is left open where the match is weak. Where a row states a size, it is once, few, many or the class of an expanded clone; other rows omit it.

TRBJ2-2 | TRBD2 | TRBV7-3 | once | CASSPGLAGEGELFF | TGTGCCAGCAGCCCTGGACTAGCGGGAGAGGGGGAGCTGTTTTTT
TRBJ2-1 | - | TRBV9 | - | CASSVGGGPAVLYNEQFF | TGTGCCAGCAGCGTAGGAGGCGGGCCCGCCGTACTCTACAATGAGCAGTTCTTC
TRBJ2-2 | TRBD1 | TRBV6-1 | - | CASRGGAVGTGELFF | TGTGCCAGCAGAGGGGGCGCCGTTGGCACCGGGGAGCTGTTTTTT
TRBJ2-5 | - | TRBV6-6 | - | CASSYPNSFQETQYF | TGTGCCAGCAGTTACCCCAACAGTTTCCAAGAGACCCAGTACTTC
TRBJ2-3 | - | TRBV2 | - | CASSDREDTQYF | TGTGCCAGCAGTGACAGGGAAGATACGCAGTATTTT
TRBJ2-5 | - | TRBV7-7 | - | CASSLGLRETQYF | TGTGCCAGCAGCTTAGGACTCAGGGAGACCCAGTACTTC
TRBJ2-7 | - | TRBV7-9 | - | CASSTNQGYEQYF | TGTGCCAGCAGCACCAATCAAGGCTACGAGCAGTACTTC
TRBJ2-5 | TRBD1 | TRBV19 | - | CASSLWTGNVGETQYF | TGTGCCAGTAGTCTGTGGACAGGGAACGTTGGCGAGACCCAGTACTTC
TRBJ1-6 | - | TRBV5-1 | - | CASGDIEGPLHF | TGCGCCAGCGGAGACATCGAAGGACCCCTCCACTTT
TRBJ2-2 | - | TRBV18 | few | CASSPPTGELFF | TGTGCCAGCTCACCACCGACCGGGGAGCTGTTTTTT
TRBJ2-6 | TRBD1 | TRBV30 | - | CAWSVGGAGANVLTF | TGTGCCTGGAGTGTAGGGGGCGCTGGGGCCAACGTCCTGACTTTC
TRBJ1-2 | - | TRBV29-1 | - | CSVGGGVYGYTF | TGCAGCGTTGGGGGGGGCGTCTATGGCTACACCTTC
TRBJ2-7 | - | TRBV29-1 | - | CSVEGAYEQYF | TGCAGCGTTGAAGGCGCCTACGAGCAGTACTTC
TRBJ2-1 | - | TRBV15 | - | CATSRGPTGSYNEQFF | TGTGCCACCAGCAGGGGGCCAACCGGCTCCTACAATGAGCAGTTCTTC
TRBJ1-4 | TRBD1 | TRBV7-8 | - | CASSPRQGVFEKLFF | TGTGCCAGCAGCCCAAGACAGGGTGTGTTTGAAAAACTGTTTTTT
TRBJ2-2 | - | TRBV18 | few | CASSPDRLGYTGELFF | TGTGCCAGCTCACCAGACAGATTGGGCTACACCGGGGAGCTGTTTTTT
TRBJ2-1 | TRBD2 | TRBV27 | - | CASSVPRLAGGPHQQFF | TGTGCCAGCAGTGTGCCTCGACTAGCGGGAGGGCCTCATCAGCAGTTCTTC
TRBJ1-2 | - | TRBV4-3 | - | CASSQEAVQHGYTF | TGCGCCAGCAGCCAAGAGGCAGTACAACATGGCTACACCTTC
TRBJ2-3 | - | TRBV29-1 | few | CSVEGGLGTARDTQYF | TGCAGCGTTGAGGGGGGTTTGGGGACAGCGAGAGATACGCAGTATTTT
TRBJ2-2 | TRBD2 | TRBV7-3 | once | CASSPRTSGSKGELFF | TGTGCCAGCAGCCCCCGGACTAGCGGGAGCAAGGGGGAGCTGTTTTTT
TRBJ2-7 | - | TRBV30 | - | CAWTGPGSHEQYF | TGTGCCTGGACTGGTCCGGGTTCCCACGAGCAGTACTTC
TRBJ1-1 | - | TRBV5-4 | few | CASSPGGTVNTEAFF | TGTGCCAGCAGCCCTGGAGGGACGGTGAACACTGAAGCTTTCTTT
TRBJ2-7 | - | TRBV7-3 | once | CASSAQPGGYDEQYF | TGTGCCAGCAGCGCTCAGCCCGGGGGATATGACGAGCAGTACTTC
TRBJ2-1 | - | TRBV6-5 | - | CASSYAHRGGEQFF | TGTGCCAGCAGTTATGCCCACAGGGGAGGTGAGCAGTTCTTC
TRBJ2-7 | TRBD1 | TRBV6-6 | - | CASTSPTGGSYEQYF | TGTGCCAGCACTTCCCCCACAGGGGGATCCTACGAGCAGTACTTC
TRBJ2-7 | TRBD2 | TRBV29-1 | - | CSARGGVSYEQYF | TGCAGCGCCCGGGGGGGGGTCTCCTACGAGCAGTACTTC
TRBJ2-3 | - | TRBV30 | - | CAWSVTGWDSGPQYF | TGTGCCTGGAGTGTAACGGGATGGGACAGCGGGCCCCAGTATTTT
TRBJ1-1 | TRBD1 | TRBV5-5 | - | CASSDGTGGHTEAFF | TGTGCCAGCAGCGATGGGACAGGGGGACACACTGAAGCTTTCTTT
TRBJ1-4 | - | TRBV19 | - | CASQDGGFNEKLFF | TGTGCCAGTCAGGACGGAGGATTTAATGAAAAACTGTTTTTT
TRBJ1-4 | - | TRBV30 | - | CAWSRGANEKLFF | TGTGCCTGGAGTAGGGGGGCTAATGAAAAACTGTTTTTT
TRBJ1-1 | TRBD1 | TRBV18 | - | CASSDSQGAWGTEAFF | TGTGCCAGCTCGGACAGCCAGGGGGCTTGGGGCACTGAAGCTTTCTTT
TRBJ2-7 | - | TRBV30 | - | CAWKDYEQYF | TGTGCCTGGAAGGACTACGAGCAGTACTTC
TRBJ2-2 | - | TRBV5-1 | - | CASSILVPPTNTGELFF | TGCGCCAGCAGCATACTAGTTCCTCCTACGAACACCGGGGAGCTGTTTTTT
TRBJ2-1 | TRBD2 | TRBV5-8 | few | CASTLREGFNEQFF | TGTGCCAGCACCCTGAGGGAGGGCTTCAATGAGCAGTTCTTC
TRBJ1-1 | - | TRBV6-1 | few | CASTFQRNTEAFF | TGTGCCAGCACTTTCCAAAGGAACACTGAAGCTTTCTTT
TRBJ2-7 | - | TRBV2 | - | CASSEVTERYF | TGTGCCAGCAGTGAAGTAACCGAGCGGTACTTC
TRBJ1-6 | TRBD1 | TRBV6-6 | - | CASRLQGNNSPLHF | TGTGCCAGCAGACTACAGGGGAATAATTCACCCCTCCACTTT
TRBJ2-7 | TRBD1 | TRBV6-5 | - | CASAEGQYYEQYF | TGTGCCAGCGCCGAGGGACAGTACTACGAGCAGTACTTC
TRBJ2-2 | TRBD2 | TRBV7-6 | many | CASSLARLAGRSGELFF | TGTGCCAGCAGCTTAGCGCGGCTAGCGGGAAGGTCCGGGGAGCTGTTTTTT
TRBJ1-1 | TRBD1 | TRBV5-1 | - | CASSFVTGGEAFF | TGCGCCAGCAGCTTTGTGACAGGGGGCGAAGCTTTCTTT
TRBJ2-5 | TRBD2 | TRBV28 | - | CASSLTGTSGIQETQYF | TGTGCCAGCAGTTTAACCGGGACTAGCGGAATCCAAGAGACCCAGTACTTC
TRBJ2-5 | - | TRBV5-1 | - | CASSPGTRETQYF | TGCGCCAGCAGCCCCGGGACCCGCGAGACCCAGTACTTC
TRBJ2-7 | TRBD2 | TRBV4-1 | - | CASSQVQREPNEQYF | TGCGCCAGCAGCCAAGTCCAGCGGGAGCCTAACGAGCAGTACTTC
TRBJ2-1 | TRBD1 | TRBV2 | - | CASRTGRNEQFF | TGTGCCAGCAGGACAGGGCGCAATGAGCAGTTCTTC
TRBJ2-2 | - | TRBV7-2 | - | CASSLGRHPVGELFF | TGTGCCAGCAGCTTAGGGAGACACCCCGTGGGGGAGCTGTTTTTT
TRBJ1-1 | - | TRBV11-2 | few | CASRTNAEAFF | TGTGCCAGCAGAACGAACGCTGAAGCTTTCTTT
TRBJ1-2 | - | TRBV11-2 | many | CASSLKSSYGYTF | TGTGCCAGCAGCTTGAAATCCAGCTATGGCTACACCTTC
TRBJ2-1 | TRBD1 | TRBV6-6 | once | CASRPGGTGGYNEQFF | TGTGCCAGCAGGCCGGGAGGGACAGGGGGATACAATGAGCAGTTCTTC